The present TCR beta chain was sequenced within a study of blood T cell repertoires in COVID-19. Across the study: Spain, Italy and the United States supplied samples that represented acute and convalescent COVID-19. T cells, B-cell-depleted T cells, or PBMCs provided the cDNA or gDNA that served as material.

Libraries were prepared by immunoSEQ multiplex PCR; TCRdb keeps only in-frame clonotypes and omits some of them. The sample includes about 210,000 clones, over 75% of them seen just once. CDR3 length: 13 amino acids. Trimming stripped 0 bases from V and 5 bases from J, with 7 bases between. Germline loops: CDR1 MNHNY, CDR2 SVGAGI (reference sequence). The sequence was obtained from a woman in her forties with acute or convalescent COVID-19. The chain links TRBV6-6 to TRBJ1-1; D remains unclear. The specimen sequenced was peripheral blood. The CDR3 coding sequence is TGTGCCAGCAGTTACTCACCTAAAACTGAAGCTTTCTTT. As protein: CASSYSPKTEAFF.